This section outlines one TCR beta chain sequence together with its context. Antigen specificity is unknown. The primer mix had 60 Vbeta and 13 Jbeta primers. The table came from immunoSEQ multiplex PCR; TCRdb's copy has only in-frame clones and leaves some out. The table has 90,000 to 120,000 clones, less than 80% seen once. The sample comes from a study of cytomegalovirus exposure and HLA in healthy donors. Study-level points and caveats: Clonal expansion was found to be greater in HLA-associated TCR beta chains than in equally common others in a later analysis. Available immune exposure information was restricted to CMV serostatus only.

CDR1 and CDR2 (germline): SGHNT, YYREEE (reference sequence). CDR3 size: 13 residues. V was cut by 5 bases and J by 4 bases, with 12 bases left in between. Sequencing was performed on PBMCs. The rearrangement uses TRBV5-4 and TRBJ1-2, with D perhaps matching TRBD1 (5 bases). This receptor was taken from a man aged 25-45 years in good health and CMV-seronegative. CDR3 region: CASRETGAYGYTF. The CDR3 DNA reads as TGTGCCAGCAGGGAAACAGGAGCCTATGGCTACACCTTC.